This T cell receptor beta chain was documented in a study of blood T cell repertoires in COVID-19. The wider study: Whether acute or convalescent, the COVID-19 samples came from the United States, Italy and Spain.

The length of the CDR3 is 17 residues. Trimming shortened V by 4 bases and J by 6 bases, and 22 bases separated the two germline ends. Germline V gene lookup returns CDR1 MNHEY and CDR2 SMNVEV (reference sequence). As processed by the authors: The authors estimated nucleated cell counts from reference gene primer amplification. The repertoire was sequenced with immunoSEQ multiplex PCR; TCRdb's copy has only in-frame clones and lacks some. Clone size and V and J calls were adopted from that table, with D and trimming inferred from the DNA. The table lists some 200,000 clones, about four fifths of them singletons. Followed longitudinally, the Seattle patients had been enrolled during active infection.

The chain has TRBV27 and TRBJ2-1, with D tentatively TRBD1 (7 bases). The source material was peripheral blood. This TCR came from a middle-aged woman with COVID-19, enrolled during active disease. CDR3 in amino acids: CASSSTKLAGGRNEQFF. CDR3 DNA: TGTGCCAGCAGTTCTACAAAACTAGCAGGGGGGCGCAATGAGCAGTTCTTC.